These 18 T cell receptor beta chains share one sample of origin, sequenced in a study (dated by TCRdb to the mid-2010s). Cells that were CD4+CD25+CD127-/low were the ones isolated as Tregs. Library preparation used 5' RACE. The sample was run on an Illumina MiSeq. Using fastp trimming at Q25 and MiXCR clonotype assembly, TCRdb reanalyzed the public sequencing data and kept in-frame beta chains. Every entry covers one CDR3 protein and lists the most common genes and DNA from its rows. The sample table holds 32,000 or so distinct CDR3 sequences, of which about a quarter were seen once. The ten largest clonotypes hold approximately 2.1% of the sample. Sequenced material: tumor-infiltrating Tregs sorted from the breast tumor. The receptors derive from a female donor with breast cancer.

This clonotype was counted at least ten times. The chain couples TRBV6-6 to TRBJ2-3, with 7 bases identical to TRBD1. Germline lookup yields CDR1 MNHNY and CDR2 SVGAGI (reference sequence). The trim removed 7 bases at V and 3 bases at J, leaving 4 bases unmatched. The CDR3 runs 13 residues. The CDR3 DNA is TGTGCCAGCACCCGGACAGGAACAGATACGCAGTATTTT. The encoded protein is CASTRTGTDTQYF.

This clonotype has a count of ten or more. The rearrangement uses TRBV25-1 and TRBJ2-3; TRBD2 matches 10 bases. J gave up 4 bases and V 4 bases, and 5 bases lay outside the gene matches. CDR1 is MGHDK, CDR2 SYGVNS, per germline. The CDR3 length is 15 residues. CDR3 nucleotides: TGTGCCAGCAGTGGGAAGCGGGAGGGCGCAGATACGCAGTATTTT. It encodes CASSGKREGADTQYF.

By proportion, this clonotype is medium-sized. The V gene is TRBV6-1, the J gene TRBJ2-1; D is perhaps TRBD1 (6 bases). Trimming cost V 5 bases and J 0 bases, with 11 bases left between them. The CDR3 has 15 residues. Germline V CDR1 and CDR2: MNHNS, SASEGT. The CDR3 nucleotides are TGTGCCAGCAGTCCGGACAGAAGCTCCTACAATGAGCAGTTCTTC. Protein: CASSPDRSSYNEQFF.

This clonotype has more than one count but fewer than ten. A much larger clone is a single base away; this may be a read error. The V call is TRBV20-1, the J call TRBJ1-2; no reliable D call. Germline V CDR1 and CDR2: DFQATT, SNEGSKA (reference sequence). CDR3 length: 13 residues. V shed 3 bases and J shed 3 bases, with 11 bases lying between them. CDR3 bases: TGCAGTGCTAGGCAACCGGCGTACTATGGCTACACCTTC. It specifies CSARQPAYYGYTF.

In its sample, this clonotype was seen a few times. This sequence joins TRBV20-1 and TRBJ2-3; D call uncertain. Between the trimmed V and J ends, which lost 1 base and 6 bases, there was a span of 5 bases. The CDR3 loop spans 11 amino acids. Germline V gives CDR1 DFQATT, CDR2 SNEGSKA (reference sequence). The CDR3 bases are TGCAGTGCTAGAGTTTCTGATACGCAGTATTTT. Translating it yields CSARVSDTQYF.

The chain joins TRBV6-5 to TRBJ1-1, with 8 positions matching TRBD1. This CDR3 has 20 residues. CDR1 and CDR2 from the germline V gene are MNHEY and SVGAGI. V trimming: 3 bases; J trimming: 1 base; junction bases outside the gene matches: 19. The CDR3, as DNA: TGTGCCAGCAGTTATACCCACTTCGGAGGACAGGGTGTTAGGAACACTGAAGCTTTCTTT. Protein: CASSYTHFGGQGVRNTEAFF.

A word on this clonotype: A much larger clone lies one base from this, so it may be a read error. The chain carries TRBV7-2 and TRBJ2-1; D is unresolved. The germline V gene encodes CDR1 SGHTA and CDR2 FQGNSA. The CDR3 has 13 residues. CDR3 in amino acids: CASSQGPHNKQFF. The CDR3 DNA is TGTGCCAGCAGCCAAGGGCCGCACAATAAGCAGTTCTTC.

There are many counts of this clonotype. The V call is TRBV12-3 or TRBV12-4, the J call TRBJ1-5; D may be TRBD1 (5 bases). This CDR3 contains 15 residues. With 5 bases removed from V and 0 bases from J, the gap between germline ends came to 11 bases. CDR3 sequence (DNA): TGTGCCAGCAGTCCGGGACGGAATAGCAATCAGCCCCAGCATTTT. Amino acid sequence: CASSPGRNSNQPQHF.

This clonotype was recorded many times. This rearrangement joins TRBV15 to TRBJ2-7; D is uncertain. Per the germline V gene, CDR1 is LNHNV and CDR2 is YYDKDF (reference sequence). Trimming took off 0 bases at V and 6 bases at J, with 6 bases between the two ends. This CDR3 is built from 12 residues. CDR3 sequence reads: CATSRDFREQYF. The CDR3 nucleotides are TGTGCCACCAGCAGAGATTTCCGCGAGCAGTACTTC. The whole variable domain, remainder taken from reference TRBV15 and TRBJ2-7, is DAMVIQNPRYQVTQFGKPVTLSCSQTLNHNVMYWYQQKSSQAPKLLFHYYDKDFNNEADTPDNFQSRRPNTSFCFLDIRSPGLGDTAMYLCATSRDFREQYFGPGTRLTVT.

This clonotype is judged medium-sized (0.01 to 0.1%). This chain uses TRBV5-1 with TRBJ1-1; tentative D call: TRBD1 (5 bases). Germline lookup yields CDR1 SGHRS and CDR2 YFSETQ. Trimming removed 0 bases from V and 6 bases from J, with 15 bases in between. The CDR3 spans 15 residues. CDR3 protein: CASSLAGAPRPEAFF. The CDR3 DNA is TGCGCCAGCAGCTTGGCCGGGGCCCCCAGACCTGAAGCTTTCTTT.

This clonotype was seen repeatedly, ten times or more. J is TRBJ1-5 and V is TRBV2; 9 nucleotides line up with TRBD1. The ends lost 7 bases at V and 6 bases at J; junction bases unmatched: 4. The CDR3 contains 13 residues. Germline values: CDR1 SNHLY, CDR2 FYNNEI. CDR3 protein: CASKTGGSQPQHF. The CDR3 DNA is TGTGCCAGCAAGACAGGGGGTAGTCAGCCCCAGCATTTT.

This clonotype was counted at least ten times. V and J are TRBV9 and TRBJ2-7; 7 nucleotides match TRBD2. CDR1 is SGDLS and CDR2 is YYNGEE in the germline V gene. The CDR3 runs to 14 residues. V lost 3 bases to trimming and J lost 2 bases; unmatched junction nucleotides: 5. The CDR3 spells CASSAGGGTYEQYF. Here the CDR3 DNA reads TGTGCCAGCAGCGCGGGAGGCGGTACCTACGAGCAGTACTTC.

The chain recombines TRBV6-5 with TRBJ2-2, with TRBD2 identical over 7 bases. The germline CDR1 and CDR2 sequences are MNHEY and SVGAGI. CDR3 length: 15 residues. V trimming: 6 bases; J trimming: 5 bases; junction bases outside the gene matches: 9. CDR3 sequence: CASRTGTTRTGELFF. CDR3 in DNA: TGTGCCAGCAGAACCGGGACTACCCGGACCGGGGAGCTGTTTTTT.

This clonotype was counted a few times. V is TRBV6-5 and J is TRBJ1-2, with no clear D. Germline CDR1 and CDR2: MNHEY and SVGAGI. The V end was cut by 6 bases, the J end by 4 bases, with 18 bases between. This CDR3 has 15 amino acids. The DNA for the CDR3 is TGTGCCAGCAGAAACGGGCCTGAGGGTAGCTATGGCTACACCTTC. Residues: CASRNGPEGSYGYTF.

The sample holds many counts of this clonotype. This chain connects TRBV30 to TRBJ1-1; 10 bases match TRBD1. Germline CDR1 reads GTSNPN; CDR2 reads SVGIG (reference sequence). Unmatched junction bases numbered 8, after V lost 8 bases and J lost 5 bases. The CDR3 is made up of 13 amino acids. The chain's CDR3 is CARSGTGVTEAFF. The DNA for the CDR3 is TGTGCCCGTTCCGGGACAGGGGTGACTGAAGCTTTCTTT.

For this clonotype: The junction differs from germline at one of its ends, possibly a read error. The chain employs TRBV20-1 and TRBJ2-7; D is undetermined. CDR3 size: 12 residues. Germline-derived CDR1 and CDR2 are DFQATT and SNEGSKA (reference sequence). CDR3 sequence reads: CSARLSSCEQYF. For the CDR3, the DNA is TGCAGTGCTAGACTATCCTCCTGCGAGCAGTACTTC.

This clonotype was recorded at least ten times. The chain recombines TRBV6-5 with TRBJ1-5, with a tentative D call TRBD1 (5 bases). V was trimmed by 2 bases and J by 11 bases, leaving 10 bases between them. In germline, CDR1 is MNHEY, CDR2 SVGAGI. CDR3 size: 12 residues. The CDR3 DNA follows: TGTGCCAGCAGTTACCGGGGGGGGACCCAGCATTTT. Translating gives CASSYRGGTQHF.

The chain joins TRBV7-9 to TRBJ2-3, with 10 positions matching TRBD2. This CDR3 spans 17 amino acids. Trimming at V came to 2 bases and at J to 0 bases, leaving 5 bases not matched to a gene. The germline V gene has CDR1 SEHNR and CDR2 FQNEAQ (reference sequence). As DNA, the CDR3 is TGTGCCAGCAGCTTATCTCTAGCGGGAGTGAGCACAGATACGCAGTATTTT. It yields the protein CASSLSLAGVSTDTQYF.